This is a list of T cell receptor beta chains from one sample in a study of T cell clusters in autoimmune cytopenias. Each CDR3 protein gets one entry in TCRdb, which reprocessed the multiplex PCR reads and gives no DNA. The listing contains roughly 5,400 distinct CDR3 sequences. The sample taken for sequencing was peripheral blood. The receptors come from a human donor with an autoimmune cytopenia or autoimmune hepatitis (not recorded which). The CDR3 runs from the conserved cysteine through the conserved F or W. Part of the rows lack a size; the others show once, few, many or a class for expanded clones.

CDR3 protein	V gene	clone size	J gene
CASTLGGNTEAFF	TRBV27	medium-sized	TRBJ1-1
CASSEYRYSSGANVLTF	TRBV7-2	-	TRBJ2-6
CASSYPQGANSPLHF	TRBV6-5	-	TRBJ1-6
CSAGFSGRGTDTQYF	TRBV20-1	-	TRBJ2-3
CSVEDRDRNEKLFF	TRBV29-1	medium-sized	TRBJ1-4
CASSLGNEQFF	TRBV5-4	medium-sized	TRBJ2-1
CASSGYRGRLSGYTF	TRBV25-1	-	TRBJ1-2
CASSMTPGAEAFF	TRBV19	-	TRBJ1-1
CASSLRGSYNSPLHF	TRBV7-2	-	TRBJ1-6
CASRQPPSNVLTF	TRBV6-2/TRBV6-3	medium-sized	TRBJ2-6
CASSSDRGLNYNEQFF	TRBV6-6	medium-sized	TRBJ2-1
CSARSGFNEQFF	TRBV20-1	-	TRBJ2-1
CASSPDRDYGYTF	TRBV6-5	medium-sized	TRBJ1-2
CASSPTGRYNEQFF	TRBV18	medium-sized	TRBJ2-1
CASSYDRASNQPQHF	TRBV6-6	medium-sized	TRBJ1-5
CAWGLNRQSFYGYTF	TRBV30	-	TRBJ1-2
CASKGVSSPLHF	TRBV12-3/TRBV12-4	medium-sized	TRBJ1-6
CASLTVSNTGELFF	TRBV12-3/TRBV12-4	medium-sized	TRBJ2-2
CASSLSGRETEAFF	TRBV7-9	-	TRBJ1-1
CASSLTRNQPQHF	TRBV27	medium-sized	TRBJ1-5
CASSSPRGPSLRANVLTF	TRBV11-1	-	TRBJ2-6
CASSYGPISFSYNSPLHF	TRBV6-6	-	TRBJ1-6
CASSLYRDSYEQYF	TRBV5-5	medium-sized	TRBJ2-7
CASSYGRGTVTEQFF	TRBV6-1	-	TRBJ2-1
CASSFGNYGYTF	TRBV12-3/TRBV12-4	medium-sized	TRBJ1-2
CASSGTSGRGREQFF	TRBV27	medium-sized	TRBJ2-1
CASSKGHLNTEAFF	TRBV19	medium-sized	TRBJ1-1
CASSLGIMNTEAFF	TRBV5-6	-	TRBJ1-1
CASSARGRDTEAFF	TRBV7-9	-	TRBJ1-1
CASSPLLAGFNEQFF	TRBV18	medium-sized	TRBJ2-1
CASRLHRGSYEQYF	TRBV6-5	medium-sized	TRBJ2-7
CASSPVTSNTEAFF	TRBV7-6	-	TRBJ1-1
CASSYSLTPPETQYF	TRBV6-5	medium-sized	TRBJ2-5
CATGRGNTGELFF	TRBV24-1	-	TRBJ2-2
CSANEAISSYEQYF	TRBV20-1	-	TRBJ2-7
CSGLAGIRTEAFF	TRBV29-1	medium-sized	TRBJ1-1
CASSPTGFGGYEQYF	TRBV18	medium-sized	TRBJ2-7
CAISTGGNEQFF	TRBV6-5	medium-sized	TRBJ2-1
CASSIRGGAYNEQFF	TRBV19	medium-sized	TRBJ2-1
CASSIDRGSPGELFF	TRBV19	medium-sized	TRBJ2-2
CASSYGTDSYTF	TRBV6-5	medium-sized	TRBJ1-2
CASSSTPASGNTIYF	TRBV11-2	-	TRBJ1-3